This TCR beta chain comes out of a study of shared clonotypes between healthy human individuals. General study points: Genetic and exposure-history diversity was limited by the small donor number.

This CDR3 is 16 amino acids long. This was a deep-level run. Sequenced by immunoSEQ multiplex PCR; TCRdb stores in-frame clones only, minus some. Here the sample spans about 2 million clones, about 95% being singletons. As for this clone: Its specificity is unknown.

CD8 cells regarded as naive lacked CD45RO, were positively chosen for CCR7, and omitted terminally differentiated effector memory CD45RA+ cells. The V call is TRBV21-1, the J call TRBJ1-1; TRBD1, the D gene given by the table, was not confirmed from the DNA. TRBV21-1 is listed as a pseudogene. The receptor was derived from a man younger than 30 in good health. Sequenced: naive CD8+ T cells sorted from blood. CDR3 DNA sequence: TGTGCCAGCAGCCATCCGAACGGACAGAGGAACACTGAAGCTTTCTTT. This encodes CASSHPNGQRNTEAFF.